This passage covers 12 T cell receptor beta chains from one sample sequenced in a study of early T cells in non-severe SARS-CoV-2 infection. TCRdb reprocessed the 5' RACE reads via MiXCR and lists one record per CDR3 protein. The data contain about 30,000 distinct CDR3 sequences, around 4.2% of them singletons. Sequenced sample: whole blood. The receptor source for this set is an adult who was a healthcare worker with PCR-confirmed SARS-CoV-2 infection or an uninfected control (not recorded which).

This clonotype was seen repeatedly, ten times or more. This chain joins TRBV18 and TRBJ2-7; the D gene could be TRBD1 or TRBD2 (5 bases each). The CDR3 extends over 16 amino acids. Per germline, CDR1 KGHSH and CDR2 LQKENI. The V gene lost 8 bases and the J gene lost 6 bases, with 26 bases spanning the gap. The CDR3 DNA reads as TGTGCCAGCACATCTCTCCGGGCCTCGGGGACCGGCGAGCAGTACTTC. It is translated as CASTSLRASGTGEQYF.

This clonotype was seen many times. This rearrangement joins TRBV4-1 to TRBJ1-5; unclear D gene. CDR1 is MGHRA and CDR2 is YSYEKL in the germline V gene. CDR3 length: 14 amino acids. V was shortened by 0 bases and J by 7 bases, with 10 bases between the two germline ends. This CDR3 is CASSQDQVDQPQHF. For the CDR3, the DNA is TGCGCCAGCAGCCAAGATCAGGTGGACCAGCCCCAGCATTTT.

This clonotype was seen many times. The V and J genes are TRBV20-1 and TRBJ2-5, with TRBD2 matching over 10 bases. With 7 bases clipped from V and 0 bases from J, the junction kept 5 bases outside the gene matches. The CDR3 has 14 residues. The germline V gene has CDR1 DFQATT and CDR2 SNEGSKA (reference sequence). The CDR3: CSVALAGHQETQYF. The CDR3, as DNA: TGCAGTGTCGCACTAGCGGGGCACCAAGAGACCCAGTACTTC.

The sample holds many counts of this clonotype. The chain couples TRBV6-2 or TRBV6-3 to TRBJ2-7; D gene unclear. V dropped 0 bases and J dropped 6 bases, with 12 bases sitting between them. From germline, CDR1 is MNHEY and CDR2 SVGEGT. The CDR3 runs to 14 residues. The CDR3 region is CASSYSPPSSEQYF. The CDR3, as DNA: TGTGCCAGCAGTTACTCCCCCCCCAGTTCCGAGCAGTACTTC.

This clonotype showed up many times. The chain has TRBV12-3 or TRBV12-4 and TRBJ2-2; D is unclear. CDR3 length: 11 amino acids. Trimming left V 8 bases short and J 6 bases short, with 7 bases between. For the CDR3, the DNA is TGTGCCAGCCGCGTGGCCGGGGAGCTGTTTTTT. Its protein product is CASRVAGELFF.

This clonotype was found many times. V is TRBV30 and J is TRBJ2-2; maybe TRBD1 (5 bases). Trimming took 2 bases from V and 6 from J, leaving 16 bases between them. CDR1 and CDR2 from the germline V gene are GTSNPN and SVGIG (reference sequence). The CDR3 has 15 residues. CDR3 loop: CAWSRQGFRAGELFF. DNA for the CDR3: TGTGCCTGGAGTCGGCAGGGCTTTAGAGCCGGGGAGCTGTTTTTT.

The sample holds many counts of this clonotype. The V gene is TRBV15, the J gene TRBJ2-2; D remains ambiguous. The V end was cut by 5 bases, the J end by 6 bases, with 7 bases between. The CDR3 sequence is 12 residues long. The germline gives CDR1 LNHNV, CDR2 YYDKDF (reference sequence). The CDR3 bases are TGTGCCACCAGCCCTCAGGCCGGGGAGCTGTTTTTT. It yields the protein CATSPQAGELFF.

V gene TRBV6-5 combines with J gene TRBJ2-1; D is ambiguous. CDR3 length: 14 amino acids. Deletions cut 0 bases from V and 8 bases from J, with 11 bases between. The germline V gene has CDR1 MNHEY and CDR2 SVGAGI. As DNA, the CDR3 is TGTGCCAGCAGTTACTCGAGTGGCAGGCATGAGCAGTTCTTC. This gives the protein CASSYSSGRHEQFF.

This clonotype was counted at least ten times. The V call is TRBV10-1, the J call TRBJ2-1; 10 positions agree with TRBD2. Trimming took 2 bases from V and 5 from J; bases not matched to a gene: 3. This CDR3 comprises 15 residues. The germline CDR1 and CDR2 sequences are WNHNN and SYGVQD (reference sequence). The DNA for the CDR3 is TGCGCCAGCAGTGAGGGGACTAGCGTCCACAATGAGCAGTTCTTC. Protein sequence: CASSEGTSVHNEQFF.

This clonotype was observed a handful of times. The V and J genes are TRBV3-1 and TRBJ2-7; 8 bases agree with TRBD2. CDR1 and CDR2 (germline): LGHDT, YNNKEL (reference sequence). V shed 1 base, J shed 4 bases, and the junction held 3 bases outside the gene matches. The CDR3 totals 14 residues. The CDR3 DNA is TGTGCCAGCAGCCAAGTACCGGGGGGGTACGAGCAGTACTTC. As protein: CASSQVPGGYEQYF.

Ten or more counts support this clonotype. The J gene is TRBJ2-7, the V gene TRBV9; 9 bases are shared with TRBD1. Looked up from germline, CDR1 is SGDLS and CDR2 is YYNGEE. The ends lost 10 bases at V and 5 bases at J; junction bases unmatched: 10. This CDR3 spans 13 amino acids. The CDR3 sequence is CARIGQGPNEQYF. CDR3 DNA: TGTGCCCGCATCGGACAGGGGCCCAACGAGCAGTACTTC.

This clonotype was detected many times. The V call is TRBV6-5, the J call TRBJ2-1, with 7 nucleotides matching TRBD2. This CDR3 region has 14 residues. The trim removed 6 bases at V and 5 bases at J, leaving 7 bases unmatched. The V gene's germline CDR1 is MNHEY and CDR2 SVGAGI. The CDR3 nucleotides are TGTGCCAGCAGCCGGGACTACGGAAACAATGAGCAGTTCTTC. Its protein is CASSRDYGNNEQFF.